The 9 T cell receptor beta chains below come from one sample, sequenced in a study of cytomegalovirus exposure and HLA in healthy donors. The PCR contained 60 Vbeta and 13 Jbeta primers. Only in-frame clones appear in the TCRdb table, and some are missing; sequencing was by immunoSEQ multiplex PCR. There are 150,000 to 200,000 clones in the sample; about four fifths occur only once, and about 2.3% lies in the top ten. Material: PBMCs. All receptors come from a woman between 45 and 60 years old in good health and CMV-seronegative.

The chain combines TRBV27 with TRBJ2-5, with D perhaps matching TRBD2 (6 bases). The CDR3 covers 17 residues. Deletions cut 5 bases from V and 6 bases from J, with 25 bases between. Germline V gives CDR1 MNHEY, CDR2 SMNVEV (reference sequence). In nucleotides, the CDR3 is TGTGCCAGCAGTCCTCGGGATAGCGGAGATATCAAGAAGACCCAGTACTTC. Protein sequence: CASSPRDSGDIKKTQYF.

The V call is TRBV15, the J call TRBJ2-7, with 7 bases aligning to TRBD1. Germline V gives CDR1 LNHNV, CDR2 YYDKDF (reference sequence). The J segment lost 0 bases and the V segment lost 3 bases, leaving 2 bases of the junction unmatched. The CDR3 is 14 residues long. The CDR3 nucleotides are TGTGCCACCAGCAGGGGACAGTTCTCCTACGAGCAGTACTTC. As protein: CATSRGQFSYEQYF.

This CDR3 is CASSTQTTNYGYTF. The CDR3 DNA reads TGTGCCAGTAGTACACAGACAACTAACTATGGCTACACCTTC. The rearrangement joins TRBV19 to TRBJ1-2; D is unclear. CDR3 length: 14 residues. Looked up from germline, CDR1 is LNHDA and CDR2 is SQIVND (reference sequence). V was trimmed by 4 bases and J by 0 bases, leaving 9 bases between them.

The chain uses TRBV28 and TRBJ2-5; 7 bases line up with TRBD2. The germline V gene encodes CDR1 MDHEN and CDR2 SYDVKM. This CDR3 contains 13 residues. After removal of 8 bases from V and 3 bases from J, the junction contained 6 bases not matched to a gene. In nucleotides, the CDR3 is TGTGCCAGCCGCGGTGGGGGGGAAGAGACCCAGTACTTC. It encodes CASRGGGEETQYF. The full variable domain, completed using reference TRBV28 and TRBJ2-5, is DVKVTQSSRYLVKRTGEKVFLECVQDMDHENMFWYRQDPGLGLRLIYFSYDVKMKEKGDIPEGYSVSREKKERFSLILESASTNQTSMYLCASRGGGEETQYFGPGTRLLVL.

CDR3 protein: CASSAGQSFYGYTF. CDR3 sequence (DNA): TGCGCCAGCAGTGCGGGACAGTCCTTCTATGGCTACACCTTC. The chain links TRBV5-1 to TRBJ1-2, with 7 positions matching TRBD1. Germline-derived CDR1 and CDR2 are SGHRS and YFSETQ. This CDR3 contains 14 residues. The J segment lost 4 bases and the V segment lost 5 bases, leaving 8 bases of the junction unmatched.

The V gene is TRBV19, the J gene TRBJ2-5; D possibly corresponds to TRBD2 (7 bases). The CDR3 covers 15 residues. The germline gives CDR1 LNHDA, CDR2 SQIVND (reference sequence). V shed 7 bases and J shed 2 bases, with 17 bases lying between them. The CDR3 nucleotides read TGTGCCAGTAATGGCGGGGGCGTTTCTCAAGAGACCCAGTACTTC. The encoded protein is CASNGGGVSQETQYF.

The chain combines TRBV6-1 with TRBJ2-2; 7 nucleotides line up with TRBD2. The CDR3 is made up of 13 amino acids. From germline, CDR1 is MNHNS and CDR2 SASEGT. The V gene end was trimmed by 7 bases and the J gene end by 6 bases; junction bases not matched to a gene: 5. The DNA for the CDR3 is TGTGCCAGCATTTGGGGGGGGGCCGGGGAGCTGTTTTTT. It encodes CASIWGGAGELFF.

J is TRBJ1-5 and V is TRBV28; D remains ambiguous. With 2 bases removed from V and 2 bases from J, the gap between germline ends came to 16 bases. The CDR3 runs to 17 residues. The germline gives CDR1 MDHEN, CDR2 SYDVKM. CDR3 region: CASSLVSAGLGNQPQHF. The CDR3 bases are TGTGCCAGCAGTTTAGTCTCTGCGGGGTTAGGCAATCAGCCCCAGCATTTT.

The chain joins TRBV29-1 to TRBJ2-1, with a possible D match to TRBD2 (8 bases). The CDR3 contains 14 residues. V shed 2 bases and J shed 7 bases, with 15 bases lying between them. Germline CDR1 and CDR2: SQVTM and ANQGSEA. CDR3 amino acids: CSVERGGGGNEQFF. CDR3 bases: TGCAGCGTTGAAAGAGGGGGCGGGGGGAATGAGCAGTTCTTC.